This T cell receptor beta chain was observed in a study of shared clonotypes between healthy human individuals. Study-level findings and limits: In the sorted subsets, rarefaction showed sequencing was incomplete despite large depth.

Original methodology: For the immunoSEQ data, sequences were junction-only without quality scores, so filtering differed. Using immunoSEQ multiplex PCR, the repertoire was profiled, and TCRdb retains in-frame clones only, with some absent. V, J and clone size reflect that table, while D and trimming were determined from the DNA. Of hundreds of thousands of clones listed, more than 95% are singletons. The study enrolled healthy HIV-negative adults without recent acute infections or vaccinations as donors. The V and J ends lost 1 base and 5 bases respectively, with 14 bases between them. Looked up from germline, CDR1 is LNHNV and CDR2 is YYDKDF (reference sequence). CDR3 length: 16 amino acids. This clone was counted a single time. Its antigen is as yet unknown.

This chain joins TRBV15 and TRBJ1-4, with D maybe TRBD1 (5 bases). The receptor's source is a woman in her thirties in good health. Material: naive CD4+ T cells sorted from blood. The subset here: CD45RA+ positively selected. The CDR3 spells CATSRGRGDGNEKLFF. CDR3 in DNA: TGTGCCACCAGCAGAGGAAGAGGGGATGGCAATGAAAAACTGTTTTTT.